This is a list of T cell receptor beta chains from one sample in a study of blood T cell repertoires in COVID-19. The protocol was immunoSEQ multiplex PCR, while the TCRdb copy is restricted to in-frame clones and leaves out a portion. The sample consists of 220,000 or so clones, 92% of them appearing once. The sequencing input was peripheral blood. Every receptor here comes from a man aged 60 to 75 with COVID-19, enrolled during active disease. CDR3s include the opening cysteine and the closing phenylalanine or tryptophan. The D gene is left open where the match is weak. Size values are once, few and many counts, or a class for expanded clones, and some rows have none.

d_gene	v_gene	abundance	j_gene	CDR3nt	CDR3aa
TRBD1	TRBV27	NA	TRBJ2-1	TGTGCCAGCAGTCCTCGACAGGGGGCTTTGAATGAGCAGTTCTTC	CASSPRQGALNEQFF
NA	TRBV14	NA	TRBJ2-1	TGTGCCAGCAGCCAAGATCCAAACAATGAGCAGTTCTTC	CASSQDPNNEQFF
NA	TRBV29-1	NA	TRBJ1-1	TGCAGCGTTCCATCCCCAGGGAACACTGAAGCTTTCTTT	CSVPSPGNTEAFF
NA	TRBV12-3/TRBV12-4	NA	TRBJ1-1	TGTGCCAGCAGGTATACAACGAACACTGAAGCTTTCTTT	CASRYTTNTEAFF
TRBD1	TRBV10-1	NA	TRBJ1-2	TGCGCCAGCAGTGAGTCCGGACATTGGGGGACAGTCCAGGAAGGCTACACCTTC	CASSESGHWGTVQEGYTF
NA	TRBV9	NA	TRBJ2-1	TGTGCCAGCAGCGTAAATGAGGGTTTATACAATGAGCAGTTCTTC	CASSVNEGLYNEQFF
TRBD2	TRBV27	NA	TRBJ2-1	TGTGCCAGCAGTGGACTAGCGGGGAACAATGAGCAGTTCTTC	CASSGLAGNNEQFF
NA	TRBV5-6	NA	TRBJ2-3	TGTGCCAGCAGCCCGTGGACAAGCACCATAAGCACAGATACGCAGTATTTT	CASSPWTSTISTDTQYF
NA	TRBV7-2	NA	TRBJ1-2	TGTGCCAGCAGCTCTCAAGGCGCGGTCTATGGCTACACCTTC	CASSSQGAVYGYTF
TRBD1	TRBV7-2	NA	TRBJ2-2	TGTGCCAGCAGCTCAGGGACAGGACGAACCGGGGAGCTGTTTTTT	CASSSGTGRTGELFF
TRBD1	TRBV19	NA	TRBJ2-2	TGTGCCAGTAGTTACCAGGGGGCCAGGATCGGGGAGCTGTTTTTT	CASSYQGARIGELFF
NA	TRBV3-1/TRBV3-2	NA	TRBJ1-5	TGTGCCAGCAGCCAATCGGGTAGGGGTCAGCCCCAGCATTTT	CASSQSGRGQPQHF
TRBD2	TRBV7-6	once	TRBJ2-1	TGTGCCAGCAGCTCGAGGACTAGCGGCTACAATGAGCAGTTCTTC	CASSSRTSGYNEQFF
NA	TRBV4-3	NA	TRBJ2-7	TGCGCCAGCAGCCTTCTGGACAGTACCTACGAGCAGTACTTC	CASSLLDSTYEQYF
NA	TRBV27	once	TRBJ2-7	TGTGCCAGCAGTTTTGCGGGCTCCTACGAGCAGTACTTC	CASSFAGSYEQYF
NA	TRBV2	NA	TRBJ1-5	TGTGCCAGCAGTGGGTCAGGGGTTAGCAATCAGCCCCAGCATTTT	CASSGSGVSNQPQHF
TRBD1	TRBV4-1	NA	TRBJ1-1	TGCGCCAGCAGCCGAAGGGACAGGGGAGGACTGAACACTGAAGCTTTCTTT	CASSRRDRGGLNTEAFF
NA	TRBV7-2	NA	TRBJ1-5	TGTGCCAGCAGCCGGTCCTCGGGGGATCAGCCCCAGCATTTT	CASSRSSGDQPQHF
TRBD1	TRBV3-1/TRBV3-2	NA	TRBJ2-1	TGTGCCAGCAGCCCCCGGACGACAGGGGGCTACAATGAGCAGTTCTTC	CASSPRTTGGYNEQFF
NA	TRBV3-1/TRBV3-2	once	TRBJ2-3	TGTGCCAGCAGCCAAGCAGGCCTGGGCTTGACAGATACGCAGTATTTT	CASSQAGLGLTDTQYF
NA	TRBV2	NA	TRBJ1-2	TGTGCCAGCAGAGCCGTCCCAGGGAATGGCTACACCTTC	CASRAVPGNGYTF
TRBD1	TRBV5-4	NA	TRBJ2-3	TGTGCCAGCAGCGCGACAGGGTCGGATACGCAGTATTTT	CASSATGSDTQYF
TRBD1	TRBV7-2	NA	TRBJ1-1	TGTGCCAGCAGCTTAGTCGGGACAGGGCAAGCTTTCTTT	CASSLVGTGQAFF
TRBD1	TRBV5-1	NA	TRBJ1-2	TGCGCCAGCAGCTTGGACAGGGGTGGAGGCTACACCTTC	CASSLDRGGGYTF
TRBD1	TRBV30	once	TRBJ2-7	TGTGCCTGGAAATGGGGACAGGGGAAGTCTGGCGAGCAGTACTTC	CAWKWGQGKSGEQYF
TRBD2	TRBV25-1	NA	TRBJ2-1	TGTGCCAGCAGTGATAGCGGGAGCTCCTACAATGAGCAGTTCTTC	CASSDSGSSYNEQFF
NA	TRBV12-3/TRBV12-4	NA	TRBJ2-2	TGTGCCAGCCACTTCCGGAACACCGGGGAGCTGTTTTTT	CASHFRNTGELFF
NA	TRBV5-1	NA	TRBJ1-4	TGCGCCAGCAGACTAGGGGGTCCTATCGGTGAAAAACTGTTTTTT	CASRLGGPIGEKLFF
NA	TRBV7-6	NA	TRBJ1-3	TGTGCCAGCAGCTTAGAGCCCCAGGCCTCTGGAAACACCATATATTTT	CASSLEPQASGNTIYF
NA	TRBV10-1	once	TRBJ1-4	TGCGCCACCATCCGGTGGGCTAGCGTGGCAACTAATGAAAAACTGTTTTTT	CATIRWASVATNEKLFF
NA	TRBV21-1	NA	TRBJ1-1	TGTGCCAGCAGCAAATCCCAGGGATCACGCTATGTTATGAACACTGAAGCTTTCTTT	CASSKSQGSRYVMNTEAFF
NA	TRBV19	once	TRBJ1-2	TGTGCCAGTAACCTACAGGGCGGAGGCTACACCTTC	CASNLQGGGYTF
TRBD2	TRBV30	NA	TRBJ2-2	TGTGCCCGCGGGGGGATCGTGAACACCGGGGAGCTGTTTTTT	CARGGIVNTGELFF
TRBD1	TRBV28	NA	TRBJ1-5	TGTGCCAGCAGTCCATCGACAGGGGGAAGCAATCAGCCCCAGCATTTT	CASSPSTGGSNQPQHF
TRBD1	TRBV4-2	NA	TRBJ1-6	TGTGCCAGCAGCCCCGGACAGGGATTTAGTTCACCCCTCCACTTT	CASSPGQGFSSPLHF
NA	TRBV15	NA	TRBJ2-2	TGTGCCACCAGCAGAGATGGAGGCAGAAACACCGGGGAGCTGTTTTTT	CATSRDGGRNTGELFF
NA	TRBV6-6	NA	TRBJ2-5	TGTGCCAGCAGTTATAGGGACACCTCCCAAGAGACCCAGTACTTC	CASSYRDTSQETQYF
NA	TRBV29-1	NA	TRBJ1-2	TGCAGCGTTGTGCGGCAGGGAAATTCCTATGGCTACACCTTC	CSVVRQGNSYGYTF
NA	TRBV7-9	NA	TRBJ2-7	TGTGCCAGCAGCTCCCTTAGGGCGGGATTCCTCTACGAGCAGTACTTC	CASSSLRAGFLYEQYF
NA	TRBV5-1	once	TRBJ2-2	TGCGCCAGCAGCTTGGCCCGGACAACGAACACCGGGGAGCTGTTTTTT	CASSLARTTNTGELFF
NA	TRBV5-4	NA	TRBJ1-6	TGTGCCAGCAGCCCACTTGGAGGCAGCTCCTATAATTCACCCCTCCACTTT	CASSPLGGSSYNSPLHF
NA	TRBV6-6	NA	TRBJ1-5	TGTGCCAGCACCGATAGCAGGGGTAGCCAGCCCCAGCATTTT	CASTDSRGSQPQHF
NA	TRBV5-8	NA	TRBJ1-4	TGTGCCAGCAGCTTGCCTGGGAGTTTGGGAGAAAAACTGTTTTTT	CASSLPGSLGEKLFF
NA	TRBV28	NA	TRBJ1-6	TGTGCCAGCAGTACCCGGGAGAGAAATAATTCACCCCTCCACTTT	CASSTRERNNSPLHF
TRBD1	TRBV3-1/TRBV3-2	NA	TRBJ2-1	TGTGCCAGCAGCCGTACCGGGACAGGGCATGAGCAGTTCTTC	CASSRTGTGHEQFF
TRBD2	TRBV28	NA	TRBJ2-1	TGTGCCAGCAGTTTATTGAGCTTGCGGGGGAGCTCCTACAATGAGCAGTTCTTC	CASSLLSLRGSSYNEQFF
TRBD2	TRBV4-3	NA	TRBJ2-2	TGCGCCAGCAGCCCGGGACTAGCGAACACCGGGGAGCTGTTTTTT	CASSPGLANTGELFF
NA	TRBV30	NA	TRBJ1-2	TGTGCCTGTGCCTCCCTCGGCTATGGCTACACCTTC	CACASLGYGYTF